The 32 T cell receptor beta chains below come from one sample, sequenced in a study of T cell responses to AZD1222 COVID-19 vaccine. Clones were sequenced by immunoSEQ multiplex PCR, and TCRdb holds only the in-frame ones, with some missing. The sample yields fewer than 120,000 clones, about 87% seen once. The sequencing here drew on peripheral blood, taken on day 0 of AZD1222 vaccination. These receptors were collected from an adult in good health.

The chain links TRBV27 to TRBJ2-1; D remains ambiguous. The CDR3 totals 17 residues. Germline V gives CDR1 MNHEY, CDR2 SMNVEV (reference sequence). Trimming removed 2 bases at V and 0 bases at J, with 14 bases between. The CDR3 nucleotides read TGTGCCAGCAGTTTACTCCCCCCTGCCGGCTCCTACAATGAGCAGTTCTTC. This codes for CASSLLPPAGSYNEQFF.

The chain has TRBV10-3 and TRBJ2-5, with a weak D call TRBD2 (5 bases). V was pared by 4 bases and J by 5 bases, with 8 bases between. Germline CDR1 is ENHRY and CDR2 is SYGVKD. The CDR3 loop spans 12 amino acids. The CDR3 loop is CAISVSVETQYF. CDR3 sequence (DNA): TGTGCCATCAGTGTTAGCGTCGAGACCCAGTACTTC.

The CDR3 bases are TGTGCCAGCAGTGAACATCCGAAGGTGCAGTACTTC. Protein product: CASSEHPKVQYF. The chain joins TRBV2 to TRBJ2-7; D not certain. V gave up 2 bases and J gave up 9 bases, with 11 bases separating them. The CDR3 loop spans 12 amino acids. The germline CDR1 and CDR2 sequences are SNHLY and FYNNEI.

The chain carries TRBV7-9 and TRBJ2-5; D perhaps matches TRBD1 (7 bases). The CDR3 is 15 amino acids. The V end lost 1 base, the J end lost 4 bases, and 13 bases lay between the germline ends. Per the germline V gene, CDR1 is SEHNR and CDR2 is FQNEAQ (reference sequence). Here the CDR3 DNA reads TGTGCCAGCAGCTTAGGGCCCCAGGGGGGAGAGACCCAGTACTTC. Protein: CASSLGPQGGETQYF.

This chain uses TRBV5-1 with TRBJ1-1; D perhaps matches TRBD1 (5 bases). The CDR3 is 14 amino acids. V lost 6 bases, J lost 5 bases, and 17 bases lay in between. Germline CDR1 and CDR2: SGHRS and YFSETQ. The CDR3 loop is CASTWAGVGTEAFF. In DNA, the CDR3 is TGCGCCAGCACCTGGGCGGGGGTTGGGACTGAAGCTTTCTTT.

The rearrangement links TRBV5-5 to TRBJ1-1; the D gene is possibly TRBD1 (5 bases). The CDR3 extends over 16 amino acids. Trimming removed 2 bases at V and 4 bases at J, with 18 bases between. The germline gives CDR1 SGHKS, CDR2 YYEKEE (reference sequence). The CDR3 spells CASSFTFGGVFTEAFF. DNA for the CDR3: TGTGCCAGCAGCTTCACCTTTGGGGGAGTATTCACTGAAGCTTTCTTT.

This chain joins TRBV29-1 and TRBJ2-1; TRBD2 matches 7 bases. The CDR3 has 12 amino acids. CDR1 SQVTM and CDR2 ANQGSEA come from the germline V gene. V was pared by 5 bases and J by 6 bases, with 4 bases of the junction left unmatched. CDR3 DNA: TGCAGCGTTCTCCGACTAGCCAATGAGCAGTTCTTC. Protein sequence: CSVLRLANEQFF.

This chain joins TRBV7-6 and TRBJ2-7; unclear D gene. V lost 2 bases, J lost 5 bases, and 4 bases lay in between. The V gene's germline CDR1 is SGHVS and CDR2 FNYEAQ. The CDR3 has 11 residues. CDR3 sequence (DNA): TGTGCCAGCAGCTTATCCCACGAGCAGTACTTC. It codes for CASSLSHEQYF.

The gene calls are TRBV3-1 (or the pseudogene TRBV3-2) and TRBJ1-1, with 8 nucleotides matching TRBD1. The CDR3 length is 14 residues. Germline loops: CDR1 LGHDT, CDR2 YNNKEL (reference sequence). V lost 1 base, J lost 6 bases, and 4 bases stayed unmatched. CDR3 coding DNA: TGTGCCAGCAGCCAAGGAGCGACAGGGGCTGAAGCTTTCTTT. Residues: CASSQGATGAEAFF.

The chain is built from TRBV19 and TRBJ2-1; 10 bases match TRBD2. The germline CDR1 and CDR2 sequences are LNHDA and SQIVND (reference sequence). This CDR3 is built from 15 residues. V gave up 5 bases and J gave up 3 bases; unmatched junction bases: 4. The CDR3 nucleotides read TGTGCCAGTAGTGCAACTAGCGGGGACTACAATGAGCAGTTCTTC. Translated: CASSATSGDYNEQFF.

The CDR3 nucleotides read TGCAGCGTTGAAGATGAGGGGGGAAGGGAGTACGAGCAGTACTTC. This translates into CSVEDEGGREYEQYF. The J gene is TRBJ2-7, the V gene TRBV29-1; D possibly matches TRBD1 or TRBD2 (6 bases each). CDR3 length equals 15 residues. Germline V lookup: CDR1 SQVTM, CDR2 ANQGSEA. Trimming removed 0 bases from V and 4 bases from J, with 16 bases in between.

This clone was detected only once. The CDR3 DNA reads TGTGCCAGCAGTTACAACCTAGCGGGGCAAGAGACCCAGTACTTC. Amino acids: CASSYNLAGQETQYF. The V and J genes are TRBV6-5 and TRBJ2-5; 9 nucleotides line up with TRBD2. Germline CDR1 reads MNHEY; CDR2 reads SVGAGI. This CDR3 is built from 15 residues. The junction had 3 bases not matched to a gene; V was cut back by 2 bases and J by 2 bases.

The chain couples TRBV6-5 to TRBJ1-5; TRBD1 matches at 9 bases. With 5 bases clipped from V and 6 bases from J, the junction kept 2 bases outside the gene matches. CDR3 length equals 13 residues. Per the germline V gene, CDR1 is MNHEY and CDR2 is SVGAGI. The CDR3 DNA is TGTGCCAGCAGTCACAGGGGGCCTCAGCCCCAGCATTTT. This sequence encodes CASSHRGPQPQHF.

This chain links TRBV6-5 with TRBJ1-6; no reliable D call. The CDR3 loop spans 14 amino acids. Trimming removed 6 bases at V and 5 bases at J, with 11 bases between. Per germline, CDR1 MNHEY and CDR2 SVGAGI. The CDR3 loop reads CASRFVGDNSPLHF. In nucleotides, the CDR3 is TGTGCCAGCAGATTTGTCGGGGATAATTCACCCCTCCACTTT.

The rearrangement joins TRBV11-2 to TRBJ1-1; possibly TRBD1 for D (5 bases). There are 15 residues in the CDR3. The V gene lost 6 bases and the J gene lost 7 bases, with 21 bases spanning the gap. Germline V gene lookup returns CDR1 SGHAT and CDR2 FQNNGV. The CDR3 sequence: CASSSGQRGWVEAFF. CDR3 nucleotides: TGTGCCAGCAGTTCCGGGCAGCGGGGCTGGGTTGAAGCTTTCTTT.

This chain joins TRBV5-1 and TRBJ1-3; no clear D. CDR1 SGHRS and CDR2 YFSETQ come from the germline V gene. V lost 3 bases and J lost 0, with 10 bases in between. The CDR3 is 15 amino acids. The CDR3 here is CASSSDSSSGNTIYF. CDR3 nucleotide sequence: TGCGCCAGCAGCTCAGACTCGAGCTCTGGAAACACCATATATTTT.

The J gene is TRBJ1-1, the V gene TRBV10-3, with 9 bases matching TRBD1. The germline V gene encodes CDR1 ENHRY and CDR2 SYGVKD. The CDR3 runs 15 residues. After removal of 4 bases from V and 5 bases from J, the junction contained 8 bases not matched to a gene. The chain's CDR3 is CAISALDRGKTEAFF. In nucleotides, the CDR3 is TGTGCCATCAGTGCGCTAGACAGGGGGAAGACTGAAGCTTTCTTT.

The chain combines TRBV7-8 with TRBJ2-7; TRBD1 matches 9 bases. Per the germline V gene, CDR1 is SGHVS and CDR2 is FQNEAQ. The CDR3 contains 14 residues. V was clipped by 5 bases and J by 2 bases; unmatched bases: 4. CDR3 in amino acids: CASSLRQGAYEQYF. The CDR3 DNA reads as TGTGCCAGCAGCCTTCGACAGGGGGCCTACGAGCAGTACTTC.

The chain couples TRBV6-5 to TRBJ1-4, with 7 bases that match TRBD1. V lost 3 bases and J lost 4; bases outside the gene matches: 2. This CDR3 has 14 amino acids. CDR1 and CDR2 (germline): MNHEY, SVGAGI. CDR3 coding DNA: TGTGCCAGCAGTTATGGGACAGATAATGAAAAACTGTTTTTT. Translated, it gives CASSYGTDNEKLFF.

The chain links TRBV5-5 to TRBJ1-2; possible D gene TRBD1, 6 bases. The CDR3 totals 16 residues. V dropped 0 bases and J dropped 4 bases, with 16 bases sitting between them. Germline-derived CDR1 and CDR2 are SGHKS and YYEKEE (reference sequence). CDR3 residues: CASSLEGVGGTYGYTF. CDR3 coding DNA: TGTGCCAGCAGCTTGGAGGGGGTTGGGGGAACCTATGGCTACACCTTC.

The chain employs TRBV19 and TRBJ1-5; D might be TRBD1 (6 bases). The V and J ends lost 7 bases and 0 bases respectively, with 16 bases between them. CDR3 length: 16 amino acids. Germline values: CDR1 LNHDA, CDR2 SQIVND (reference sequence). CDR3 sequence reads: CASTTIGGHSNQPQHF. The CDR3 DNA reads TGTGCCAGTACCACCATCGGGGGACATAGCAATCAGCCCCAGCATTTT.

The V gene is TRBV7-9, the J gene TRBJ1-2, with D perhaps TRBD1 (5 bases). The CDR3 is made up of 12 amino acids. The V end was cut by 3 bases, the J end by 3 bases, with 5 bases between. Per the germline V gene, CDR1 is SEHNR and CDR2 is FQNEAQ (reference sequence). CDR3 DNA: TGTGCCAGCAGCTTGGGGGACTATGGCTACACCTTC. It is translated as CASSLGDYGYTF. The full variable domain, its missing parts supplied by reference TRBV7-9 and TRBJ1-2, is DTGVSQNPRHKITKRGQNVTFRCDPISEHNRLYWYRQTLGQGPEFLTYFQNEAQLEKSRLLSDRFSAERPKGSFSTLEIQRTEQGDSAMYLCASSLGDYGYTFGSGTRLTVV.

The V and J genes are TRBV18 and TRBJ1-3, with a weak D call TRBD1 (6 bases). The V and J ends lost 3 bases and 4 bases respectively, with 13 bases between them. Germline CDR1 reads KGHSH; CDR2 reads LQKENI. This CDR3 is 15 amino acids long. The CDR3 sequence: CASSPTQGTGNTIYF. The CDR3 coding sequence is TGTGCCAGCTCACCGACCCAGGGGACAGGAAACACCATATATTTT.

The chain couples TRBV2 to TRBJ1-1; a possible D gene is TRBD1 (5 bases). This CDR3 is built from 13 residues. Trimming shortened V by 2 bases and J by 4 bases, and 8 bases separated the two germline ends. Per the germline V gene, CDR1 is SNHLY and CDR2 is FYNNEI. The CDR3 region is CASSEIGATEAFF. CDR3 sequence (DNA): TGTGCCAGCAGTGAAATCGGGGCCACTGAAGCTTTCTTT.

V is TRBV4-1 and J is TRBJ2-7, with D hard to call. V was cut by 1 base and J by 3 bases, with 10 bases left in between. The germline V gene encodes CDR1 MGHRA and CDR2 YSYEKL. This CDR3 is built from 14 residues. DNA of the CDR3: TGCGCCAGCAGCCAAGGCGAAAGAGGCTACGAGCAGTACTTC. Residues: CASSQGERGYEQYF.

The rearrangement links TRBV18 to TRBJ1-2; tentatively, D is TRBD1 (5 bases). Trimming removed 3 bases from V and 3 bases from J, with 8 bases in between. The CDR3 covers 13 residues. The V gene's germline CDR1 is KGHSH and CDR2 LQKENI. The CDR3 sequence: CASSPGTDYGYTF. For the CDR3, the DNA is TGTGCCAGCTCACCGGGGACGGACTATGGCTACACCTTC. The full variable domain, its missing parts supplied by reference TRBV18 and TRBJ1-2, is NAGVMQNPRHLVRRRGQEARLRCSPMKGHSHVYWYRQLPEEGLKFMVYLQKENIIDESGMPKERFSAEFPKEGPSILRIQQVVRGDSAAYFCASSPGTDYGYTFGSGTRLTVV.

The chain couples TRBV7-2 to TRBJ1-1; a possible D gene is TRBD1 (5 bases). Per germline, CDR1 SGHTA and CDR2 FQGNSA. The CDR3 consists of 13 residues. V was cut by 4 bases and J by 3 bases, with 9 bases left in between. The CDR3 loop is CASSSWGYTEAFF. The CDR3 DNA reads as TGTGCCAGCAGCTCCTGGGGCTACACTGAAGCTTTCTTT. Together with reference TRBV7-2 and TRBJ1-1, the CDR3 gives the full variable domain: GAGVSQSPSNKVTEKGKDVELRCDPISGHTALYWYRQSLGQGLEFLIYFQGNSAPDKSGLPSDRFSAERTGGSVSTLTIQRTQQEDSAVYLCASSSWGYTEAFFGQGTRLTVV.

The rearrangement links TRBV6-1 to TRBJ1-2; D uncertain. V dropped 2 bases and J dropped 2 bases, with 9 bases sitting between them. Germline V gene data show CDR1 as MNHNS and CDR2 as SASEGT. The CDR3 consists of 14 residues. CDR3: CASSEQVGNYGYTF. The CDR3 region has the DNA TGTGCCAGCAGTGAACAGGTGGGAAACTATGGCTACACCTTC.

About this clone: At one of its ends the junction is not consistent with the germline gene, which may arise from a read error. The chain joins TRBV2 to TRBJ2-7, with a weak D call TRBD2 (5 bases). Germline CDR1 SNHLY, CDR2 FYNNEI. This CDR3 comprises 11 residues. CDR3 region: CASGEGSYWTF. CDR3 sequence (DNA): TGTGCCAGCGGCGAGGGCAGTTACTGGACTTTC.

The chain has TRBV11-2 and TRBJ2-7; D possibly uses TRBD1 or TRBD2 (5 bases each). Germline CDR1 and CDR2: SGHAT and FQNNGV. The CDR3 has 12 amino acids. V gave up 3 bases and J gave up 6 bases, with 9 bases separating them. The CDR3 DNA reads TGTGCCAGCAGCTTTCCGGGGCTCGAGCAGTACTTC. It codes for CASSFPGLEQYF. The full variable domain, its missing parts supplied by reference TRBV11-2 and TRBJ2-7, is EAGVAQSPRYKIIEKRQSVAFWCNPISGHATLYWYQQILGQGPKLLIQFQNNGVVDDSQLPKDRFSAERLKGVDSTLKIQPAKLEDSAVYLCASSFPGLEQYFGPGTRLTVT.

V usage is TRBV25-1 and J usage is TRBJ1-2; D may be TRBD1 (5 bases). The germline V gene encodes CDR1 MGHDK and CDR2 SYGVNS. The CDR3 covers 15 residues. V lost 2 bases to trimming and J lost 2 bases, with 12 bases between them. CDR3 loop: CASSELGTENYGYTF. The CDR3 DNA reads TGTGCCAGCAGTGAACTGGGGACGGAGAACTATGGCTACACCTTC.

This clone was seen once. This chain joins TRBV14 and TRBJ1-6; 7 positions agree with TRBD1. The CDR3 length is 14 residues. Looked up from germline, CDR1 is SGHDN and CDR2 is FVKESK. J lost 7 bases, V lost 4 bases, and 4 bases had no gene match. CDR3 region: CASSPTGRNSPLHF. CDR3 nucleotide sequence: TGTGCCAGCAGCCCGACAGGGAGAAATTCACCCCTCCACTTT.